The T cell receptor beta chain under discussion was sequenced for a study of molecular identifiers for immune sequencing clone quantification (dated by TCRdb to 2016 to 2019). For the study in its entirety: For a replicate experiment, RNA from approximately 20,000 or 100,000 naive CD8 T cells was divided into five aliquots, of which four were sequenced. The study was a methods study using CD8 T cells to benchmark molecular-identifier clustering-based TCR repertoire sequencing (MIDCIRS) and TCR RNA copy counting. Points the paper makes about the study in general: Even against a background of approximately 1 million naive CD8 T cells, spiked-in Jurkat TCR RNA amounting to a single cell's worth was reported to be detectable. Modeling estimated approximately 3 recovered TCR RNA copies per cell, compared with around 9.7 by digital PCR, which implies roughly 27% capture efficiency. When barcode sub-clustering was omitted, TCR diversity was inflated by chimeric consensus sequences, with chimeras reaching as high as 47%. Identical TCR molecules sharing a barcode could cause highly expanded clone sizes to be underestimated. In CMV-specific effector cells, clones with more than 20 RNA copies accounted for over 99% of molecules, whereas in naive cells such clones accounted for under 1%. The naive libraries included spiked-in Jurkat TCR RNA (10 copies' worth), and this RNA is not part of the donor repertoire.

Of note for this clonotype: Its antigen has not been determined. Base qualities are missing; no much larger clone stands one base away.

From cysteine to phenylalanine, the CDR3 is 13 amino acids long. Just CDR3 DNA is preserved here, 39 bases in frame from base 1. The junction carries 11 bases between V and J, which are trimmed by 1 base and 7 bases respectively. The germline V gene supplies CDR1 MGHRA and CDR2 YSYEKL. Library generation was performed with PCR. Sequenced using an Illumina HiSeq 4000. Preparation of bulk TCR libraries followed a previously described approach, with the TCR primers listed in Table S5. Purification of total RNA was performed with the Qiagen AllPrep DNA/RNA kit. Reads from multiple sequencing runs of the same library were pooled before analysis. The authors' analysis ran thus. Reads were retained only if their TCR constant sequence matched exactly, and those retained reads were trimmed to 150 nt and grouped according to their 12-nt molecular barcodes. Reads inside each barcode group were sub-clustered using a 15% Levenshtein threshold, and a quality-weighted consensus sequence was constructed for each RNA molecule. Non-functional sequences were excluded, and lower-count sequences lying one edit away from another sequence were also excluded. Based on a fit of two negative binomial distributions, barcode sub-clusters having less than 20% of the maximum read count were discarded. TCRdb redid the processing of the public reads, applying fastp at Q25 and MiXCR, and retained in-frame beta chains. Entries are consolidated by CDR3 protein sequence, retaining the most common genes and DNA. TCRdb, rather than the study authors, made the V and J calls. The sample table records 400,000 to 600,000 distinct CDR3 sequences; 20% to 25% of these occur just once. The ten biggest clones cover 0.7% to 1% of the sample.

Naive CD8 T cell libraries were made from roughly 21,000 to 960,000 sorted cells using 10%, 30% or 50% of purified RNA. Naive CD8 T cells, defined as CD8+CD4-CCR7+CD45RA+, were FACS-sorted into RLT Plus buffer on a BD FACSAria II. To test detection sensitivity, Jurkat RNA equivalent to roughly eleven TCR copies was spiked into samples of roughly 19,000-1,000,000 naive CD8 T cells. Enrichment of CD8 T cells was performed with RosetteSep CD8+ T Cell Enrichment Cocktail and Ficoll-Paque, after which ACK red cell lysis was carried out. The sequence was collected from a human donor in good health. Some libraries in this study had Jurkat cell RNA spiked in. The V gene is TRBV4-1 and the J gene is TRBJ2-7, with a tentative D call of TRBD1 or TRBD2, each matching 5 bases. Sequenced material: naive CD8+ T cells from blood, with Jurkat cell RNA spiked in. The cell subset or site label for this specimen denotes: FACS-sorted CD8+CD4-CCR7+CD45RA+ naive T cells. The DNA reads TGCGCCAGCAGCCAAGTTCCGGGGACGGAGCAGTACTTC. It translates as CASSQVPGTEQYF.